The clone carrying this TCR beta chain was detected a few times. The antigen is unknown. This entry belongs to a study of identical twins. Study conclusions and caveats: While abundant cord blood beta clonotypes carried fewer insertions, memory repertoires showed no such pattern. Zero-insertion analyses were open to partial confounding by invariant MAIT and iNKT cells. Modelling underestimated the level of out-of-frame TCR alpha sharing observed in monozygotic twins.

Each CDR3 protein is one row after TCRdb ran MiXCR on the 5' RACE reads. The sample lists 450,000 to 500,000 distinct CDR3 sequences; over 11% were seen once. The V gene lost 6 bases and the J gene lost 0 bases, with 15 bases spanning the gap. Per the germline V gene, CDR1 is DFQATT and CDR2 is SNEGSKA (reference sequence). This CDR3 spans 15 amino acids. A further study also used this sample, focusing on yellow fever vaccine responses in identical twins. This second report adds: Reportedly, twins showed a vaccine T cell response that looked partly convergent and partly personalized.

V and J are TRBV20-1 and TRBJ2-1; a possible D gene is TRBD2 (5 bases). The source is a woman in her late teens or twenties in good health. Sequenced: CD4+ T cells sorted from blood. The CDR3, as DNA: TGCAGTGCCCACGTTCCGGGGATCTCCTACAATGAGCAGTTCTTC. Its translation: CSAHVPGISYNEQFF.